This T cell receptor (beta chain) was observed in a study of resident and recirculating memory T cells in vitiligo (dated by TCRdb to the late 2010s). About the investigation overall: The study took epidermis from shave biopsies of two lesional and two nonlesional sites, plus PBMCs, from each of a few stable vitiligo patients for TCR beta sequencing. Without any cell sorting, samples were homogenized immediately before genomic DNA was extracted using the Qiagen DNeasy Blood & Tissue Kit. The human TCR beta sequencing tested whether specific clones in lesional vitiligo skin differed from clones in nonlesional skin and blood.

The immunoSEQ hsTCRB kit was used to amplify TCR beta chains from the genomic DNA. The immunoSEQ service sequenced the TCR beta libraries on an Illumina MiSeq instrument. In the source study's methods: Analysis of the repertoire data was performed with the immunoSEQ Analyzer. The clones in this table, taken by TCRdb from immuneACCESS, are in-frame only. Not every clone is retained; where verified, under half of the shortfall comes from an unresolved V gene, and the cause of the rest is unknown. The V and J calls and clone size are taken from that table; D and trimming were inferred from the DNA. For this sample there are more than 70,000 clones; about 90% appear just once. Of the sample, about 4.8% falls within the top ten clones. This clone was found a few times. Its antigen is unknown. No clone much larger than this one lies a single base away; base qualities are absent. Stable vitiligo was defined as no change in lesions over the previous 6 months. For classification as stable, the absence of confetti depigmentation, a clinical sign of active vitiligo, was additionally required. Any patient who had received treatment in the previous three months was excluded. PBMCs were isolated from heparinized blood by Ficoll density gradient centrifugation and then flash-frozen.

As encoded in the germline V gene, CDR1 is SGHRS while CDR2 is YFSETQ. V is trimmed back by 0 bases and J by 5 bases, and the junction contains 6 bases that no gene match accounts for. Measured from the cysteine to the phenylalanine, the CDR3 is 16 residues long. CDR3 DNA is the only sequence kept; it has 48 bases, read in frame from the first base. Findings and caveats that apply to the study as a whole: No unique dominant TCR clone was detected, and variation in clonality was observed among vitiligo lesions. TCR sequences were not conserved across biopsy sites or patients, suggesting that different T cell clones infiltrate different lesions, described as private specificity. Future mechanistic studies are needed so that the relative contributions of the lesion-infiltrating T cell clones and of human Trm versus Tcm pools can be evaluated. Even within a single patient, overlap and correlation analysis found no significant repertoire overlap between any biopsies apart from each lesion compared with itself.

The chain joins TRBV5-1 to TRBJ2-3, with TRBD2 matching 10 junction bases. The sequencing input was blood. This sequence was found in a male donor with vitiligo. The nucleotides read TGCGCCAGCAGCTTGGTGCTAGCGGGAGCGGGAGATACGCAGTATTTT. Its protein is CASSLVLAGAGDTQYF.